The sequence of this TCR beta chain was determined in a study of patients and donors after allogeneic stem cell transplantation. TCRdb used MiXCR to reprocess the RT-PCR reads, holding one entry per CDR3 protein. The data show approximately 200,000 distinct CDR3 sequences, with roughly 40% seen just once and 30% to 35% held by the top ten. The V gene's germline CDR1 is SGHRS and CDR2 YFSETQ. The CDR3 runs 14 residues. V was pared by 2 bases and J by 2 bases, with 10 bases between. This clonotype was counted only a few times. The gene calls are TRBV5-1 and TRBJ1-2, with unresolved D. Source material: blood, either unsorted or a sorted T cell fraction (not recorded which). The TCR originated in a human donor who was either an allogeneic HSCT recipient or a stem cell or donor lymphocyte infusion donor (not recorded which). It is not recorded whose cells these are; they may come from a transplant donor. CDR3 region: CASSLLTGNYGYTF. The DNA for the CDR3 is TGCGCCAGCAGCTTACTTACTGGAAACTATGGCTACACCTTC.